This T cell receptor (beta chain) was sequenced during a study of T cells in Graves' hyperthyroidism and ophthalmopathy. About the research overall: Peripheral blood specimens were obtained at initial diagnosis, prior to any treatment. Study-wide results and caveats: Clonotypes that were expanded in thyroid above 0.001 mostly appeared in blood too.

Exclusions: uncontrolled infection, other autoimmune disease, pregnancy, lactation. Clinical symptoms, serum thyroxine and TRAb, thyroid ultrasound and orbital computed tomography were used for the diagnoses. Comments on this clonotype: Its target is not known.

The investigators amplified TCR beta CDR3 regions from RNA transcripts. The HTBI primer set served for first-round RT-PCR of the TCR CDR3. MiXCR was run by TCRdb on the multiplex PCR reads, yielding one entry per CDR3 protein. This sample yields under 400,000 distinct CDR3 sequences, of which 20% to 25% are seen a single time; about 73% belongs to the top ten. The receptor was isolated from a man aged 50 to 60 with Graves' hyperthyroidism. Sequenced sample: blood.

CDR3 amino acids: CASSRGAIATNEKLFF. The DNA for the CDR3 is TGTGCCAGCAGCCGCGGGGCCATAGCAACTAATGAAAAACTGTTTTTT. This chain uses TRBV6-2 or TRBV6-3 with TRBJ1-4, with D possibly matching TRBD1 (5 bases). The V end lost 6 bases, the J end lost 0 bases, and 14 bases lay between the germline ends. This CDR3 region has 16 residues. CDR1 and CDR2 from the germline V gene are MNHEY and SVGEGT.